Below are 24 T cell receptor beta chains sequenced from a single sample in a study of blood T cell repertoires in COVID-19. Produced via immunoSEQ multiplex PCR; TCRdb's table is partial and in-frame only. The data contain a few hundred thousand clones, roughly 87% of them singletons. The sample comprised PBMCs or T cells enriched from blood (not recorded which). The source is a young man who had recovered from COVID-19.

This chain joins TRBV11-3 and TRBJ2-1, with D possibly TRBD1 on 7 matching bases. CDR3 length: 17 amino acids. Between the trimmed V and J ends, which lost 0 bases and 4 bases, there was a span of 16 bases. From germline, CDR1 is SGHNT and CDR2 YENEEA. CDR3 in DNA: TGTGCCAGCAGCTTAGATTTTCGCGGGACAGTATACAATGAGCAGTTCTTC. Its translation is CASSLDFRGTVYNEQFF.

The chain carries TRBV5-1 and TRBJ2-2, with a possible D match to TRBD2 (6 bases). The CDR3 is made up of 15 amino acids. V was shortened by 5 bases and J by 3 bases, with 14 bases between the two germline ends. The germline gives CDR1 SGHRS, CDR2 YFSETQ. The CDR3 coding sequence is TGCGCCAGCAGTGGAGGGATGTGGGACACCGGGGAGCTGTTTTTT. Its protein is CASSGGMWDTGELFF.

The rearrangement links TRBV7-9 to TRBJ2-7; TRBD1 matches 8 bases. The trim removed 5 bases at V and 3 bases at J, leaving 9 bases unmatched. The germline V gene encodes CDR1 SEHNR and CDR2 FQNEAQ (reference sequence). The CDR3 is made up of 15 amino acids. This chain's CDR3 is CASSRGQGDFYEQYF. In DNA, the CDR3 is TGTGCCAGCAGCCGCGGACAGGGAGATTTCTACGAGCAGTACTTC.

The chain carries TRBV4-1 and TRBJ1-1; TRBD1 matches 8 bases. The CDR3 covers 14 residues. J gave up 11 bases and V 3 bases, and 11 bases lay outside the gene matches. CDR1 is MGHRA, CDR2 YSYEKL, per germline. The DNA of the CDR3 is TGCGCCAGCAGCCACAGACGGGACAGGAATATCGCTTTCTTT. It codes for CASSHRRDRNIAFF.

The genes are TRBV2 and TRBJ2-2, with 8 bases aligning to TRBD1. The CDR3 consists of 16 residues. The germline V gene encodes CDR1 SNHLY and CDR2 FYNNEI. Trimming at V came to 3 bases and at J to 3 bases, leaving 6 bases not matched to a gene. The CDR3 spells CASSEGQGAYTGELFF. The CDR3 region has the DNA TGTGCCAGCAGTGAGGGGCAGGGGGCATACACCGGGGAGCTGTTTTTT.

The genes are TRBV7-8 and TRBJ1-4; TRBD1 matches at 7 bases. This CDR3 has 14 amino acids. The ends lost 3 bases at V and 5 bases at J; junction bases unmatched: 3. Germline-derived CDR1 and CDR2 are SGHVS and FQNEAQ. The CDR3 loop is CASSFGTANEKLFF. Here the CDR3 DNA reads TGTGCCAGCAGCTTCGGGACAGCAAATGAAAAACTGTTTTTT.

This chain joins TRBV30 and TRBJ1-6; D remains unclear. The CDR3 spans 11 residues. Deletions cut 4 bases from V and 7 bases from J, with 5 bases between. From germline, CDR1 is GTSNPN and CDR2 SVGIG (reference sequence). CDR3 residues: CAWKLNSPLHF. DNA of the CDR3: TGTGCCTGGAAGCTGAATTCACCCCTCCACTTT.

The genes are TRBV3-1 (or the pseudogene TRBV3-2) and TRBJ1-3; D is possibly TRBD1 (5 bases). Trimming pared 1 base from V and 0 bases from J, leaving 13 bases between. CDR1 and CDR2 (germline): LGHDT, YNNKEL (reference sequence). The CDR3 loop spans 17 amino acids. The CDR3 here is CASSQGGTALSGNTIYF. The CDR3 DNA follows: TGTGCCAGCAGCCAAGGCGGGACGGCACTCTCTGGAAACACCATATATTTT.

The chain recombines TRBV7-8 with TRBJ1-5; D possibly corresponds to TRBD1 (6 bases). Per germline, CDR1 SGHVS and CDR2 FQNEAQ. V gave up 7 bases and J gave up 0 bases, with 10 bases separating them. CDR3 length equals 14 residues. The CDR3 nucleotides read TGTGCCAGCAAGCTGGGGGCTAGCAATCAGCCCCAGCATTTT. It codes for CASKLGASNQPQHF.

This chain connects TRBV10-3 to TRBJ2-5; 10 bases line up with TRBD2. Germline V gives CDR1 ENHRY, CDR2 SYGVKD. CDR3 length equals 16 residues. Trimming cost V 3 bases and J 4 bases; bases outside gene matches: 8. CDR3 region: CAISDSLAGVGETQYF. In DNA form, the CDR3 reads TGTGCCATCAGTGACTCTCTAGCGGGAGTAGGAGAGACCCAGTACTTC.

The rearrangement uses TRBV29-1 and TRBJ1-2; 9 nucleotides line up with TRBD1. Germline V CDR1 and CDR2: SQVTM, ANQGSEA. The CDR3 loop spans 15 amino acids. V trimming: 2 bases; J trimming: 8 bases; junction bases outside the gene matches: 12. In DNA, the CDR3 is TGCAGCGTTGAACGCGGGACAGGGCTAGTGGAAGGCTACACCTTC. Amino acid sequence: CSVERGTGLVEGYTF.

The chain uses TRBV2 and TRBJ2-1; 8 bases are a match to TRBD2. J gave up 16 bases and V 6 bases, and 17 bases lay outside the gene matches. The CDR3 loop spans 14 amino acids. From germline, CDR1 is SNHLY and CDR2 FYNNEI. The CDR3 is CASRTQGTGTRQFF. For the CDR3, the DNA is TGTGCCAGCAGGACCCAGGGAACCGGGACTAGGCAATTCTTC. Together with reference TRBV2 and TRBJ2-1, the CDR3 gives the full variable domain: EPEVTQTPSHQVTQMGQEVILRCVPISNHLYFYWYRQILGQKVEFLVSFYNNEISEKSEIFDDQFSVERPDGSNFTLKIRSTKLEDSAMYFCASRTQGTGTRQFFGPGTRLTVL.

The J gene is TRBJ1-1, the V gene TRBV29-1, with a weak D call TRBD1 (6 bases). The ends were cut back, 4 bases at V and 8 bases at J, with 20 bases in the middle. The CDR3 has 14 amino acids. Germline V gene data show CDR1 as SQVTM and CDR2 as ANQGSEA. The CDR3 DNA follows: TGCAGCGTTGCCCGCTTATTAGGACAGTTAGAAGCTTTCTTT. It is translated as CSVARLLGQLEAFF.

The chain links TRBV19 to TRBJ1-5; maybe TRBD1 (5 bases). V lost 0 bases to trimming and J lost 7 bases, with 16 bases between them. CDR1 LNHDA and CDR2 SQIVND come from the germline V gene (reference sequence). The CDR3 runs to 16 residues. Here the CDR3 DNA reads TGTGCCAGTAGTATAGATGGAGCAGGGCTTAGCCAGCCCCAGCATTTT. Protein product: CASSIDGAGLSQPQHF. The full variable domain, rest sourced from reference TRBV19 and TRBJ1-5, is DGGITQSPKYLFRKEGQNVTLSCEQNLNHDAMYWYRQDPGQGLRLIYYSQIVNDFQKGDIAEGYSVSREKKESFPLTVTSAQKNPTAFYLCASSIDGAGLSQPQHFGDGTRLSIL.

The chain has TRBV28 and TRBJ2-5; 10 positions agree with TRBD2. The CDR3 is 16 amino acids. V shed 8 bases, J shed 1 base, and the junction held 10 bases outside the gene matches. Germline V gene lookup returns CDR1 MDHEN and CDR2 SYDVKM. DNA of the CDR3: TGTGCCAGCCCACCCGCGTTAGCGGGAGGCCAAGAGACCCAGTACTTC. It codes for CASPPALAGGQETQYF.

V usage is TRBV5-4 and J usage is TRBJ1-6; 7 bases map to TRBD1. Germline V gene lookup returns CDR1 SGHNT and CDR2 YYREEE (reference sequence). J lost 9 bases, V lost 0 bases, and 9 bases had no gene match. The CDR3 is 16 residues long. The chain's CDR3 is CASSLAPGGSGSPLHF. The CDR3 bases are TGTGCCAGCAGCTTGGCCCCAGGGGGTAGTGGTTCACCCCTCCACTTT.

This clone was detected only once. The rearrangement links TRBV30 to TRBJ2-7; 10 nucleotides match TRBD2. The CDR3 has 14 residues. Germline values: CDR1 GTSNPN, CDR2 SVGIG (reference sequence). Unmatched junction bases numbered 3, after V lost 0 bases and J lost 4 bases. CDR3 sequence reads: CAWSVLAGPYEQYF. As DNA, the CDR3 is TGTGCCTGGAGTGTACTAGCGGGGCCGTACGAGCAGTACTTC. The variable domain in full, completed from reference TRBV30 and TRBJ2-7, reads SQTIHQWPATLVQPVGSPLSLECTVEGTSNPNLYWYRQAAGRGLQLLFYSVGIGQISSEVPQNLSASRPQDRQFILSSKKLLLSDSGFYLCAWSVLAGPYEQYFGPGTRLTVT.

In this sample, this clone turned up once. This rearrangement joins TRBV5-4 to TRBJ1-1, with a weak D call TRBD1 (5 bases). V lost 4 bases and J lost 0, with 16 bases in between. The V gene's germline CDR1 is SGHNT and CDR2 YYREEE (reference sequence). CDR3 length: 16 residues. The CDR3 DNA is TGTGCCAGCAGCGTGCCGCAGGGCCTTATGAACACTGAAGCTTTCTTT. It specifies CASSVPQGLMNTEAFF.

This clone occurred many times. The chain joins TRBV5-5 to TRBJ2-1, with D possibly being TRBD1 (5 bases). Germline-derived CDR1 and CDR2 are SGHKS and YYEKEE (reference sequence). This CDR3 region has 16 residues. V was shortened by 0 bases and J by 0 bases, with 10 bases between the two germline ends. CDR3 region: CASSLEGLRSYNEQFF. The DNA for the CDR3 is TGTGCCAGCAGCTTGGAGGGGCTCCGCTCCTACAATGAGCAGTTCTTC.

The sample holds one count of this clone. V gene TRBV5-1 combines with J gene TRBJ1-2; 8 nucleotides agree with TRBD1. This CDR3 has 17 residues. With 3 bases clipped from V and 5 bases from J, the junction kept 15 bases outside the gene matches. The V gene's germline CDR1 is SGHRS and CDR2 YFSETQ. The CDR3 DNA reads as TGCGCCAGCAGCTCAACCACTCAGGGGGCGTTCGGGTATGGCTACACCTTC. Translation gives CASSSTTQGAFGYGYTF.

As DNA, the CDR3 is TGTGCCAGCAGTGATTCCGGGACAGGCGACGGGATAAGGCAGTATTTT. Amino acids: CASSDSGTGDGIRQYF. The chain recombines TRBV25-1 with TRBJ2-3, with 8 bases aligning to TRBD1. CDR3 length: 16 residues. V trimming: 3 bases; J trimming: 11 bases; junction bases outside the gene matches: 16. Germline loops: CDR1 MGHDK, CDR2 SYGVNS.

This chain connects TRBV28 to TRBJ2-3; TRBD1 matches 9 bases. CDR1 is MDHEN, CDR2 SYDVKM, per germline. This CDR3 spans 13 amino acids. The V segment lost 8 bases and the J segment 4 bases; nucleotides outside the gene matches: 4. CDR3 coding DNA: TGTGCCAGCGGGACAGGGCAGGCAGATACGCAGTATTTT. This sequence encodes CASGTGQADTQYF.

This sequence joins TRBV5-5 and TRBJ1-1, with D unclear. The ends were cut back, 0 bases at V and 8 bases at J, with 5 bases in the middle. There are 11 residues in the CDR3. Germline V gene data show CDR1 as SGHKS and CDR2 as YYEKEE (reference sequence). CDR3 region: CASSLVQEAFF. The CDR3 coding sequence is TGTGCCAGCAGCTTGGTGCAGGAAGCTTTCTTT.

A few counts support this clone. The chain combines TRBV6-4 with TRBJ2-3; the match to TRBD1 covers 9 bases. CDR1 is MRHNA, CDR2 SNTAGT, per germline. The CDR3 runs 15 residues. V lost 2 bases to trimming and J lost 4 bases; unmatched junction nucleotides: 4. Here the CDR3 reads CASSDNRGQADTQYF. The CDR3 nucleotides are TGTGCCAGCAGTGACAACAGGGGGCAGGCAGATACGCAGTATTTT.